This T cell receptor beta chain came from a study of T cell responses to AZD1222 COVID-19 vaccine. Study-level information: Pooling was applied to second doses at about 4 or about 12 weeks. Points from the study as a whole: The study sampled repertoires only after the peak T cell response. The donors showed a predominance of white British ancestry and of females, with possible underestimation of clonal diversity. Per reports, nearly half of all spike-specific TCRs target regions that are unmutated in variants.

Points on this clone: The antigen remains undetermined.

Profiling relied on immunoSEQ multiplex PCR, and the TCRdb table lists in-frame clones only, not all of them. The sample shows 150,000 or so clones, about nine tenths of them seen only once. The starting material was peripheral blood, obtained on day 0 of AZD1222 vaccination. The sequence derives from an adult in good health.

The CDR3 bases are TGCGCCAGCAGCTTGACCGGACAGGTTGAAAAACTGTTTTTT. Its protein product is CASSLTGQVEKLFF. The rearrangement joins TRBV5-1 to TRBJ1-4, with 7 bases lining up with TRBD1. This CDR3 is 14 amino acids long. Trimming cost V 1 base and J 7 bases; bases outside gene matches: 4. The V gene's germline CDR1 is SGHRS and CDR2 YFSETQ.